Listed below are T cell receptor beta chains from one sample, sequenced in a study of T cell repertoires in cytomegalovirus infection. TCRdb re-called the reads through MiXCR, storing one row per CDR3 protein. The table records 200,000 or so distinct CDR3 sequences, approximately 40% of them present only once. The antigens of these receptors remain unknown. The material sequenced was CD8+ T cells from cultured PBMCs, taken from culture after CMV antigen stimulation. The source is a human donor in good health (CMV status not recorded). Some clones in this sample may be carry-over from other donors' samples. Each CDR3 is given with its conserved first and last residue. D genes are given only for firm matches. Size tells how often a clone was seen (once, few, many) or the class of an expanded clone, and some rows leave it out.

>TRBJ2-4|TRBV2|.|.
TGTGCCAGCACCAGGGGGGTCGCAAAGAACATTCAGTACTTC
CASTRGVAKNIQYF
>TRBJ2-2|TRBV7-3|.|many
TGTGCCAGCAGCCCCAACCACCCCACCGGGGAGCTGTTTTTT
CASSPNHPTGELFF
>TRBJ1-1|TRBV2|.|.
TGTGCCAGCCCGTCGGGGAGTGTCTCTGAAGCTTTCTTT
CASPSGSVSEAFF
>TRBJ2-4|TRBV19|.|.
TGTGCCAGTAGTATATCAGGGGACGACAAAAACATTCAGTACTTC
CASSISGDDKNIQYF
>TRBJ1-1|TRBV2|.|few
TGTGCCAGCAGTGAGAGTTACACTGAAGCTTTCTTT
CASSESYTEAFF
>TRBJ2-6|TRBV29-1|TRBD1|.
TGCAGCGTTGAAGGTCGGGACAGGGGATCTGGGGCCAACGTCCTGACTTTC
CSVEGRDRGSGANVLTF
>TRBJ2-7|TRBV4-1|TRBD2|.
TGCGCCAGCAGCCAAACCCTCCGCGGGAGGACCTACGAGCAGTACTTC
CASSQTLRGRTYEQYF
>TRBJ2-5|TRBV10-3|TRBD2|.
TGTGCCATCAGTGAGAGCGGGGGCCAAGAGACCCAGTACTTC
CAISESGGQETQYF
>TRBJ1-1|TRBV7-3|.|.
TGTGCCAGCAGCTTAGATGGTAGAAGGGGCACTGAAGCTTTCTTT
CASSLDGRRGTEAFF
>TRBJ1-1|TRBV2|.|few
TGTGCCAGCAGTGAGCGGGGCAGGGACACTGAAGCTTTCTTT
CASSERGRDTEAFF
>TRBJ2-1|TRBV9|.|.
TGTGCCAGCAGCCCGTCCCTGGGTCTTGAGCAGTTCTTC
CASSPSLGLEQFF
>TRBJ1-3|TRBV10-3|.|few
TGTGCCATCGGGTTTTACAGGGATCCTGCCCCTAACTCTGGAAACACCATATATTTT
CAIGFYRDPAPNSGNTIYF
>TRBJ2-1|TRBV7-3|TRBD2|.
TGTGCCAGCAGCTTGAGCGGGACTAGTGCCGACAATGAGCAGTTCTTC
CASSLSGTSADNEQFF
>TRBJ2-1|TRBV7-6|.|many
TGTGCCAGCAGTCTCTCCACCGGCAGTGAGCAGTTCTTC
CASSLSTGSEQFF
>TRBJ2-1|TRBV11-3|TRBD1|many
TGTGCCAGCAGCCCGCGTAGGGGGACAGGTATCCACAATGAGCAGTTCTTC
CASSPRRGTGIHNEQFF
>TRBJ1-1|TRBV7-6|TRBD1|once
TGTGCCAGCAGCCCAAAGGACAGGGGGTTGAACACTGAAGCTTTCTTT
CASSPKDRGLNTEAFF
>TRBJ2-2|TRBV7-9|TRBD2|.
TGTGCCACCAGCCCGGGACTAGCGGGAGTCGGGGGCACCGGGGAGCTGTTTTTT
CATSPGLAGVGGTGELFF
>TRBJ1-2|TRBV28|TRBD1|few
TGTGCCAGCAGTGAGCCTCGGACAGGAGACTACTATGGCTACACCTTC
CASSEPRTGDYYGYTF
>TRBJ2-6|TRBV6-1|.|.
TGTGCCAGCAGTGAAGGACGGCAGGATCCCGTTGCTGCGGGGGCCAACGTCCTGACTTTC
CASSEGRQDPVAAGANVLTF
>TRBJ2-7|TRBV28|.|.
TGTGCCAGCAGCCCCAGGGGGAGGGATGACGAGCAGTACTTC
CASSPRGRDDEQYF
>TRBJ1-4|TRBV7-6|TRBD1|.
TGTGCCAGCAGCCAGACGACAGGGGCTCCTTTTGAAAAACTGTTTTTT
CASSQTTGAPFEKLFF
>TRBJ2-4|TRBV20-1|TRBD2|few
TGCAGTGCTCAACCGACGGGACTAGGGACTCTAGCCAAAAACATTCAGTACTTC
CSAQPTGLGTLAKNIQYF
>TRBJ2-2|TRBV7-6|TRBD1|.
TGTGCTAGCAGCTCACGGGACAGTCTAACCGGGGAGCTGTTTTTT
CASSSRDSLTGELFF
>TRBJ2-5|TRBV6-5|.|.
TGTGCCAGCAGTTACTCCGACAGTCAAGAGACCCAGTACTTC
CASSYSDSQETQYF
>TRBJ1-2|TRBV7-9|.|few
TGTGCCAGCACCTTCTCCGCCGGGGGGGATGGCTACACCTTC
CASTFSAGGDGYTF
>TRBJ2-1|TRBV14|.|.
TGTGCCAGCAGCCAAGTTCTGAGACCCTACAATGAGCAGTTCTTC
CASSQVLRPYNEQFF
>TRBJ2-3|TRBV12-5|.|few
TGTGCTAGTGGTTTGACCCTAATACAGGACCTTGGGACAGATACGCAGTATTTT
CASGLTLIQDLGTDTQYF
>TRBJ2-1|TRBV9|.|.
TGTGCCAGCAGCGCCCAGAACAATGAGCAGTTCTTC
CASSAQNNEQFF
>TRBJ2-3|TRBV11-1|TRBD1|.
TGTGCCAGCAGCTTAACCGGGACAGGGGCGGGCACAGATACGCAGTATTTT
CASSLTGTGAGTDTQYF
>TRBJ2-2|TRBV27|TRBD1|.
TGTGCCAGCAGTTTCTCCGGGACAGGGGTCGGGGAGCTGTTTTTT
CASSFSGTGVGELFF
>TRBJ1-3|TRBV7-2|.|few
TGTGCCAGCAGCCGTGGGCAGGCGGGACGAAACACCATATATTTT
CASSRGQAGRNTIYF
>TRBJ1-5|TRBV2|.|once
TGTGCCAGCAGGAGGGGCGTGGAGGGATTACAGCCCCAGCATTTT
CASRRGVEGLQPQHF
>TRBJ1-5|TRBV28|.|once
TGTGCCAGCAGACCGACAGGTTCAGGTCAGCCCCAGCATTTT
CASRPTGSGQPQHF
>TRBJ2-3|TRBV7-7|.|few
TGTGCTAGCAGCTTAAAGGGCGGGAACACAGATACGCAGTATTTT
CASSLKGGNTDTQYF
>TRBJ2-1|TRBV28|.|.
TGTGCCAGCAGTTTCTCCCAACTTTTCAGTAACAATGAGCAGTTCTTC
CASSFSQLFSNNEQFF
>TRBJ2-2|TRBV11-2|TRBD2|few
TGTGCCAGCAGCCCGGGAGGCGGGGGGGCCACCGGGGAGCTGTTTTTT
CASSPGGGGATGELFF
>TRBJ1-2|TRBV7-9|.|few
TGTGCCAGCAGTTCCTTACACGGGACCGATCGGAGGGATGGCTACACCTTC
CASSSLHGTDRRDGYTF
>TRBJ2-5|TRBV7-6|.|.
TGTGCCAGCAGAGCACCCGGGCTCCAAGAGACCCAGTACTTC
CASRAPGLQETQYF
>TRBJ2-2|TRBV11-2|.|few
TGTGCCAGCAGCTTAGGTCCTCAGGACACCGGGGAGCTGTTTTTT
CASSLGPQDTGELFF
>TRBJ2-5|TRBV28|TRBD1|many
TGTGCCAGCACCGAGGGTGAGACAGGGAGAGGAGAGACCCAGTACTTC
CASTEGETGRGETQYF
>TRBJ1-1|TRBV11-2|TRBD1|many
TGTGCCAGCAGCTTGGCTACAGGGGGTTGGACTGAAGCTTTCTTT
CASSLATGGWTEAFF
>TRBJ1-2|TRBV9|.|once
TGTGCCAGCAGCGCCACCTCGCGAGGGGAAGGCTACACCTTC
CASSATSRGEGYTF
>TRBJ1-6|TRBV2|.|.
TGTGCCAGCAGTGGAGTTGTCAGCTCCTATAATTCACCCCTCCACTTT
CASSGVVSSYNSPLHF
>TRBJ2-2|TRBV27|.|.
TGTGCCACTAACGGGGCGGGGAACACCGGGGAGCTGTTTTTT
CATNGAGNTGELFF
>TRBJ1-5|TRBV15|.|.
TGTGCCACCAGCAGAGATCCCTCCCCCAGGGGTCTGCCCCAGCATTTT
CATSRDPSPRGLPQHF
>TRBJ2-7|TRBV11-2|.|.
TGTGCCAGCAGCTTAGACCGGATCAAGGGTAATTCCTTCTACGAGCAGTACTTC
CASSLDRIKGNSFYEQYF
>TRBJ1-1|TRBV30|TRBD1|.
TGTGCCTGGGGGGACAGTATGAACACTGAAGCTTTCTTT
CAWGDSMNTEAFF
>TRBJ2-2|TRBV7-2|TRBD2|.
TGTGCCAGCAGCTTAGGGAGGACTAGTAGGACCGGGGAGCTGTTTTTT
CASSLGRTSRTGELFF
>TRBJ2-7|TRBV12-5|.|.
TGTGCTAGTGGTTCAACCCGGGACACCTCCTACGAGCAGTACTTC
CASGSTRDTSYEQYF
>TRBJ1-1|TRBV19|TRBD1|.
TGTGCCAGTAGTATCGGGCAGGGGGCAAAGACTGAAGCTTTCTTT
CASSIGQGAKTEAFF
>TRBJ1-2|TRBV12-5|TRBD1|few
TGTGCTAGTGGTACCACGCAGGGGGATGGCTACACCTTC
CASGTTQGDGYTF
>TRBJ2-7|TRBV6-1|.|.
TGTGCCAGCAGTGAAGAGGGGGACCTCGCCTACGAGCAGTACTTC
CASSEEGDLAYEQYF
>TRBJ1-2|TRBV27|TRBD1|few
TGTGCCAGCAGTTTAGGGACAGGGACTGGCTACACCTTC
CASSLGTGTGYTF
>TRBJ2-6|TRBV7-3|.|few
TGTGCCAGCAGCTTAAGTCCCAGTGGGGGCTCTGGGGCCAACGTCCTGACTTTC
CASSLSPSGGSGANVLTF
>TRBJ2-7|TRBV12-3/TRBV12-4|.|medium-sized
TGTGCCAGCAGGCCGACGAGGGACTACGAGCAGTACTTC
CASRPTRDYEQYF
>TRBJ1-1|TRBV7-6|.|few
TGTGCCAGCAGCACCCGGGACATTCGAGGTGAAGCTTTCTTT
CASSTRDIRGEAFF
>TRBJ2-1|TRBV4-1|.|.
TGCGCCAGCAGCCAAATGACTAGTCGGTCCTACAATGAGCAGTTCTTC
CASSQMTSRSYNEQFF
>TRBJ2-2|TRBV4-2|.|.
TGTGCCAGCAGCCAAGGCAGCGGTAACACCGGGGAGCTGTTTTTT
CASSQGSGNTGELFF
>TRBJ1-1|TRBV19|.|.
TGTGCCAGTACCACGGCCCGGTTGGCTTTCTTT
CASTTARLAFF
>TRBJ2-7|TRBV7-8|TRBD1|.
TGTGCCAGCAGCTTAGCGGCAGGGGGCAGTGAGCAGTACTTC
CASSLAAGGSEQYF